These 2 T cell receptor beta chains were sequenced from one sample in a study of T cell repertoires in cytomegalovirus infection. TCRdb processed the reads anew with MiXCR; each CDR3 protein has one entry. The repertoire consists of approximately 730,000 distinct CDR3 sequences, with approximately 32% occurring once and the leading ten covering around 13%. Their specific antigens are unknown. The input for sequencing was cultured CD8+ T cells from PBMCs, taken from culture after CMV antigen stimulation. The receptors come from a human donor in good health (CMV status not recorded). Some clones in this sample may be carry-over from other donors' samples.

This clonotype was seen a handful of times. The chain employs TRBV28 and TRBJ2-2; the D is unclear. Per the germline V gene, CDR1 is MDHEN and CDR2 is SYDVKM. The CDR3 extends over 15 amino acids. Trimming removed 3 bases from V and 0 bases from J, with 8 bases in between. The chain's CDR3 is CASSFRQTNTGELFF. The DNA of the CDR3 is TGTGCCAGCAGTTTTCGGCAGACGAACACCGGGGAGCTGTTTTTT. The whole variable domain, filled in from reference TRBV28 and TRBJ2-2, reads DVKVTQSSRYLVKRTGEKVFLECVQDMDHENMFWYRQDPGLGLRLIYFSYDVKMKEKGDIPEGYSVSREKKERFSLILESASTNQTSMYLCASSFRQTNTGELFFGEGSRLTVL.

This chain links TRBV24-1 with TRBJ2-1; 7 bases align to TRBD2. V gave up 7 bases and J gave up 6 bases; unmatched junction bases: 5. The CDR3 totals 13 residues. The germline V gene has CDR1 KGHDR and CDR2 SFDVKD. CDR3 sequence reads: CATRGGASNEQFF. In DNA, the CDR3 is TGTGCCACCAGGGGAGGGGCATCCAATGAGCAGTTCTTC.